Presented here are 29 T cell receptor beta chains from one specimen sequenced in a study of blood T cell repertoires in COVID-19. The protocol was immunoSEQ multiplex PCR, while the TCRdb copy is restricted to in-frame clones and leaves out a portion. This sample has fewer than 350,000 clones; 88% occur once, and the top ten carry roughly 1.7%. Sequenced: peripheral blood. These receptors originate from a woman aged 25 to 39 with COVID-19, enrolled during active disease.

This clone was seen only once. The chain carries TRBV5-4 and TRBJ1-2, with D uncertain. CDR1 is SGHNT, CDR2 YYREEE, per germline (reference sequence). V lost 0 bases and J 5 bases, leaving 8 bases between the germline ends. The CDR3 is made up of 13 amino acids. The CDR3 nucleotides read TGTGCCAGCAGCTTGGGGGCAAGATATGGCTACACCTTC. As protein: CASSLGARYGYTF.

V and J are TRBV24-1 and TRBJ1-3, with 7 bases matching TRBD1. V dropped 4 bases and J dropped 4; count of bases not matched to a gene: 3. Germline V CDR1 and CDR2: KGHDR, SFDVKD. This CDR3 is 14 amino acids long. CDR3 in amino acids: CATSDLGQGNTIYF. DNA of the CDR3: TGTGCCACCAGTGACCTGGGACAGGGAAACACCATATATTTT.

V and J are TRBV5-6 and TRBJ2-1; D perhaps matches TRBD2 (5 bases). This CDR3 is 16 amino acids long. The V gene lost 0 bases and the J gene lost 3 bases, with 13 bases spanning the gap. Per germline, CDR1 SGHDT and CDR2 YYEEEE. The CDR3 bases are TGTGCCAGCAGCTTGGATAACGGGGATGGCTACAATGAGCAGTTCTTC. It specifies CASSLDNGDGYNEQFF.

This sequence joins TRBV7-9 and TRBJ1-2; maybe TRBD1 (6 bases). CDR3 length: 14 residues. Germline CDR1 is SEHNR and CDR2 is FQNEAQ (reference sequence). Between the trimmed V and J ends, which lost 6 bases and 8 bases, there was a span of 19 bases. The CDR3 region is CASRNGRGSGGYTF. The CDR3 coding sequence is TGTGCCAGCAGAAACGGCAGGGGTTCGGGGGGCTACACCTTC.

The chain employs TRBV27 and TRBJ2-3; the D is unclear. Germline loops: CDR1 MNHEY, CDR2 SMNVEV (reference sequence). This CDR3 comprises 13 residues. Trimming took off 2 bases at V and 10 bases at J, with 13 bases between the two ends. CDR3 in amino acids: CASSLGPSPSQYF. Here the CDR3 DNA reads TGTGCCAGCAGTTTAGGTCCTAGTCCCTCGCAGTATTTT.

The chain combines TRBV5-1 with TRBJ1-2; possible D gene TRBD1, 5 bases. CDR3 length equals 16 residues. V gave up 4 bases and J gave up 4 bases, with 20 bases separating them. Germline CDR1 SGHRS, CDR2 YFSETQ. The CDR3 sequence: CASSAAQGLGFYGYTF. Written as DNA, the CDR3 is TGCGCCAGCAGCGCAGCCCAGGGACTGGGCTTCTATGGCTACACCTTC.

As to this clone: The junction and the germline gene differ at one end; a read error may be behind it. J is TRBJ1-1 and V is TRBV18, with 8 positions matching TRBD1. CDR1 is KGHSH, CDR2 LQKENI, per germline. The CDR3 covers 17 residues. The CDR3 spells CASSPPYGQGAGTEAFF. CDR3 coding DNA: TGTGCCAGCTCCCCACCTTATGGGCAGGGGGCAGGGACTGAAGCTTTCTTT. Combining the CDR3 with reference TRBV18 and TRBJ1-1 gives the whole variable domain NAGVMQNPRHLVRRRGQEARLRCSPMKGHSHVYWYRQLPEEGLKFMVYLQKENIIDESGMPKERFSAEFPKEGPSILRIQQVVRGDSAAYFCASSPPYGQGAGTEAFFGQGTRLTVV.

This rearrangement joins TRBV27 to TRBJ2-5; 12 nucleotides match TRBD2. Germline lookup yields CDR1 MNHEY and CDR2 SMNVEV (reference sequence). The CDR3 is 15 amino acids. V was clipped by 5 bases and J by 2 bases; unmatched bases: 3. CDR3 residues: CASSPGTSGQETQYF. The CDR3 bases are TGTGCCAGCAGTCCCGGGACTAGCGGGCAAGAGACCCAGTACTTC.

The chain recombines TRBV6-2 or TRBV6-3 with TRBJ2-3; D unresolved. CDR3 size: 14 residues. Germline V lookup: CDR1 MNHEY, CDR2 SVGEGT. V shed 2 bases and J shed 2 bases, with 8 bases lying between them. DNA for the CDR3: TGTGCCAGCAGTTACCGAGCTTACACAGATACGCAGTATTTT. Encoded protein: CASSYRAYTDTQYF.

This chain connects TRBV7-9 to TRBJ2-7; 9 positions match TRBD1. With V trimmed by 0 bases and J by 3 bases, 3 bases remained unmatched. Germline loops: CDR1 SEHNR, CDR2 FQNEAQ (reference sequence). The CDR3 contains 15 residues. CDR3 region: CASSLAGQGSYEQYF. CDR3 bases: TGTGCCAGCAGCTTAGCGGGACAGGGCAGCTACGAGCAGTACTTC.

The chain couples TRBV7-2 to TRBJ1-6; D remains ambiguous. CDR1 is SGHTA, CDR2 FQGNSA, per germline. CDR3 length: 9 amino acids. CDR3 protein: CQMPLALHF. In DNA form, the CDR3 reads TGTCAGATGCCTCTGGCCCTCCACTTT.

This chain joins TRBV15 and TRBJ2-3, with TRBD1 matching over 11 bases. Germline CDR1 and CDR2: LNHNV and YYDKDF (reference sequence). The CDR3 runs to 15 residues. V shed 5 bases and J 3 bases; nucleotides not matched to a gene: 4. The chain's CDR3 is CATSSGQGATDTQYF. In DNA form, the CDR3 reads TGTGCCACCAGCTCTGGACAGGGGGCTACAGATACGCAGTATTTT.

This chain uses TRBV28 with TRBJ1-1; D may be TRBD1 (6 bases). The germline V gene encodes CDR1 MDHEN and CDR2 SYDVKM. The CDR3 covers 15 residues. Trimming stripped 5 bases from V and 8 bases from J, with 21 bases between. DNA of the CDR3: TGTGCCAGCAGTCTGCCCTCCGACAGGCTCGGCGAAGCTTTCTTT. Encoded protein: CASSLPSDRLGEAFF.

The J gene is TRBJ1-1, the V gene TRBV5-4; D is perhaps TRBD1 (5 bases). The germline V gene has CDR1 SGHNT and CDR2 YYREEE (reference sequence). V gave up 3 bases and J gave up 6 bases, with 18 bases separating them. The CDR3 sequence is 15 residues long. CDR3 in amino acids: CASSYPQGPRAEAFF. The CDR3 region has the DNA TGTGCCAGCAGCTACCCCCAGGGCCCAAGAGCTGAAGCTTTCTTT.

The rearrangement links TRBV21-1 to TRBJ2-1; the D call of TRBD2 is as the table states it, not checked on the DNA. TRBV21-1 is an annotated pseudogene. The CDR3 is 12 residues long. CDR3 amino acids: CASSKGGDEQFF. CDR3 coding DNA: TGTGCCAGCAGCAAAGGGGGGGATGAGCAGTTCTTC.

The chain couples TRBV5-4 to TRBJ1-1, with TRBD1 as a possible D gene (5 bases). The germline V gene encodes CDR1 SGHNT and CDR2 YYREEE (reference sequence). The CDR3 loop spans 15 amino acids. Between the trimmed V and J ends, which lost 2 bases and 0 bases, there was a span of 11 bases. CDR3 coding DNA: TGTGCCAGCAGCTTAGGGCCAGGGATGAACACTGAAGCTTTCTTT. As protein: CASSLGPGMNTEAFF.

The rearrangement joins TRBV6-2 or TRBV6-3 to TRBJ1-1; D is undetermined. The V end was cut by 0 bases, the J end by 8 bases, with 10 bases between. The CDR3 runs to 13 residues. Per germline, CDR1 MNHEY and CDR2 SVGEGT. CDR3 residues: CASSYSRWQEAFF. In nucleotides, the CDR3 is TGTGCCAGCAGTTACTCGAGGTGGCAGGAAGCTTTCTTT.

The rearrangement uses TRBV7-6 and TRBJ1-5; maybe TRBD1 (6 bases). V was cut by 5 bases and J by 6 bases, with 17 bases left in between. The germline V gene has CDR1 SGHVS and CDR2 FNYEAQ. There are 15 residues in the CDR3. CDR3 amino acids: CASSLAQGGGQPQHF. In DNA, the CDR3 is TGTGCCAGCAGCCTCGCGCAAGGGGGTGGTCAGCCCCAGCATTTT.

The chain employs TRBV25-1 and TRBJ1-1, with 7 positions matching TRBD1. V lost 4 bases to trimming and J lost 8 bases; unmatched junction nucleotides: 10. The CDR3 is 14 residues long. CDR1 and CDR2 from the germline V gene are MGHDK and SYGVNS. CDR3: CASSVVQGREEAFF. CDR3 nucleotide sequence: TGTGCCAGCAGTGTAGTACAGGGGAGAGAGGAAGCTTTCTTT.

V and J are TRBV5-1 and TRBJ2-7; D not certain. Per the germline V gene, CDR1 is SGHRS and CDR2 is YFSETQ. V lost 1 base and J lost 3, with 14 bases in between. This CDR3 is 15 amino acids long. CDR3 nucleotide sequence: TGCGCCAGCAGCTTGTCCCCCTCAGGTCGCTACGAGCAGTACTTC. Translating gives CASSLSPSGRYEQYF.

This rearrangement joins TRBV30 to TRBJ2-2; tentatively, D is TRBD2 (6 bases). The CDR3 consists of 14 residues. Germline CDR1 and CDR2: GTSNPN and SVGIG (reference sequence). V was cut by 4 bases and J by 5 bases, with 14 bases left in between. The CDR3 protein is CAWNGGAETGELFF. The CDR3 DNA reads TGTGCCTGGAACGGCGGGGCCGAAACCGGGGAGCTGTTTTTT.

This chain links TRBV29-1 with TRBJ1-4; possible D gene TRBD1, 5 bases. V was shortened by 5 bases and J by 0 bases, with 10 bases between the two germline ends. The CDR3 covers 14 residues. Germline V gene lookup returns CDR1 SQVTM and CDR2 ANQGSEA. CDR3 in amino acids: CSVRGVSTNEKLFF. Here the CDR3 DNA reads TGCAGCGTTCGGGGGGTCTCAACTAATGAAAAACTGTTTTTT.

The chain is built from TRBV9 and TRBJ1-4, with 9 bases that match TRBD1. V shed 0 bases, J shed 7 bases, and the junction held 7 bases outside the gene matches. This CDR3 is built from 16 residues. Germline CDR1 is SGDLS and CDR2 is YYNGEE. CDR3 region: CASSVGVGDRAEKLFF. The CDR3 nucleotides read TGTGCCAGCAGCGTAGGGGTAGGGGACAGGGCTGAAAAACTGTTTTTT.

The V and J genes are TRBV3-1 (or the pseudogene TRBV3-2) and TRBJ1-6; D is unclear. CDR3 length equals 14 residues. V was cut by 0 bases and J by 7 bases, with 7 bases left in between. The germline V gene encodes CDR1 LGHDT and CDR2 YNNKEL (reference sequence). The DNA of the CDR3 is TGTGCCAGCAGCCAAGATATGGCAAATTCACCCCTCCACTTT. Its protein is CASSQDMANSPLHF.

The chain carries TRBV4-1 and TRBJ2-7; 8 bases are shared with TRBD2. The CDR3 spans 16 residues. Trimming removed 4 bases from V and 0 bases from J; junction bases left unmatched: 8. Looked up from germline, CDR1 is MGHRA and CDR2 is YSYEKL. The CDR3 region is CASSPTSGGSSYEQYF. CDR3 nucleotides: TGCGCCAGCAGCCCGACGAGCGGGGGTAGCTCCTACGAGCAGTACTTC.

The CDR3 spells CASSLLAGDSYEQYV. CDR3 bases: TGTGCCAGCAGCTTGTTAGCGGGGGACTCCTACGAGCAGTACGTC. The V and J genes are TRBV5-5 and TRBJ2-7; TRBD2 agrees at 9 bases. Germline CDR1 reads SGHKS; CDR2 reads YYEKEE (reference sequence). This CDR3 is 15 amino acids long. After removal of 1 base from V and 0 bases from J, the junction contained 2 bases not matched to a gene.

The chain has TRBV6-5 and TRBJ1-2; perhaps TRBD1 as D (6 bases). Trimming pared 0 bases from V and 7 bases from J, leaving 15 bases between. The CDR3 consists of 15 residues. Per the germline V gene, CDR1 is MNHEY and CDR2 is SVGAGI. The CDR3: CASSYSTGRGSGYTF. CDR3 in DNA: TGTGCCAGCAGTTACTCGACGGGCAGGGGCTCTGGCTACACCTTC.

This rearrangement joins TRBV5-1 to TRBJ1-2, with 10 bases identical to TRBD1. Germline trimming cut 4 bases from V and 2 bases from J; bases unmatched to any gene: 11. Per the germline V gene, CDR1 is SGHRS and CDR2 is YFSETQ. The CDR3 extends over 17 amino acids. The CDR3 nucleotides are TGCGCCAGCAGCCCCTCGGTGACAGGGGGCTTCAACTATGGCTACACCTTC. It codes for CASSPSVTGGFNYGYTF.

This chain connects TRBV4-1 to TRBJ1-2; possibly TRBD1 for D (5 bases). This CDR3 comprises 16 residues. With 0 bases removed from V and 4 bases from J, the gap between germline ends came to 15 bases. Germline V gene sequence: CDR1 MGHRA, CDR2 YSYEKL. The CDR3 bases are TGCGCCAGCAGCCAAGATTGGGCGGGGGGTGGCTATGGCTACACCTTC. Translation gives CASSQDWAGGGYGYTF.